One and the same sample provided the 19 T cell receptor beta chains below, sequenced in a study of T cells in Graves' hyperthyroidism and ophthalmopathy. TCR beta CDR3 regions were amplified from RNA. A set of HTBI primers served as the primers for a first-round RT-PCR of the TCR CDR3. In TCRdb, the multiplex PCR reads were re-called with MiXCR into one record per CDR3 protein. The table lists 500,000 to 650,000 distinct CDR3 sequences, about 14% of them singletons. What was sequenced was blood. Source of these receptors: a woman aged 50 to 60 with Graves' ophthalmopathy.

CDR3 bases: TGTGCCAGCAGTTTGAAGGTACTAGCGGGAATCAAGGATACGCAGTATTTT. Protein: CASSLKVLAGIKDTQYF. This chain connects TRBV28 to TRBJ2-3; TRBD2 aligns across 10 bases. The CDR3 is 17 residues long. Germline-derived CDR1 and CDR2 are MDHEN and SYDVKM. After removal of 3 bases from V and 6 bases from J, the junction contained 12 bases not matched to a gene.

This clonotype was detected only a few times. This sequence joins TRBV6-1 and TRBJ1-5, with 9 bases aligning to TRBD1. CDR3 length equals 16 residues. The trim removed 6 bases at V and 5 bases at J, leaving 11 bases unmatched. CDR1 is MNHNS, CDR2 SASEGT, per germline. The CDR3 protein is CASRRTGELSDQPQHF. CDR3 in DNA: TGTGCCAGCAGGCGGACAGGGGAGTTAAGCGATCAGCCCCAGCATTTT.

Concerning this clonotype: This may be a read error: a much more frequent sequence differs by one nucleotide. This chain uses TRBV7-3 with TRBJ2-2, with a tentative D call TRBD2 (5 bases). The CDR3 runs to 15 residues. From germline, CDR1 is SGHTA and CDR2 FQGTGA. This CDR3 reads CARSRGSPNTGELFF. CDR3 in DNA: TGTGCCCGCAGCCGAGGGAGCCCGAACACCGGGGAGCTGTTTTTT.

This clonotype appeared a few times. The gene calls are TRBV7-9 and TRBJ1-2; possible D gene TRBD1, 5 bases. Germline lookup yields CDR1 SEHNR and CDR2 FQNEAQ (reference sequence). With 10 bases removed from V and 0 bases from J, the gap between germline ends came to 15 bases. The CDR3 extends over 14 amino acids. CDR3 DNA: TGTGCCACCCTAGAAGTCAGGGCTAACTATGGCTACACCTTC. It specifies CATLEVRANYGYTF.

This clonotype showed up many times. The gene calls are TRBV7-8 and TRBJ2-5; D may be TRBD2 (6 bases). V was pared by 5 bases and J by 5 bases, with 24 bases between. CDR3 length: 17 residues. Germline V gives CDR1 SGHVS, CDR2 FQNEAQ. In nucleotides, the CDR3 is TGTGCCAGCAGCAACCACCTAGCGAAAGGCGGAAGGGAGACCCAGTACTTC. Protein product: CASSNHLAKGGRETQYF. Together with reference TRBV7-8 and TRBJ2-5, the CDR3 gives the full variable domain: GAGVSQSPRYKVAKRGQDVALRCDPISGHVSLFWYQQALGQGPEFLTYFQNEAQLDKSGLPSDRFFAERPEGSVSTLKIQRTQQEDSAVYLCASSNHLAKGGRETQYFGPGTRLLVL.

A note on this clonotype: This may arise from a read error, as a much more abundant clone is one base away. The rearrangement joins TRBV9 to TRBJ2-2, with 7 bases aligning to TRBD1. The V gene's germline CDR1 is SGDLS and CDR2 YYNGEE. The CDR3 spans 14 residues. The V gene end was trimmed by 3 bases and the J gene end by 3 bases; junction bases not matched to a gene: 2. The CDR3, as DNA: TGTGCCAGCAGCGCACAGGGGTACACCGGGGAGCTGTTTTTT. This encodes CASSAQGYTGELFF. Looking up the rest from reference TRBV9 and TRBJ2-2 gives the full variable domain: DSGVTQTPKHLITATGQRVTLRCSPRSGDLSVYWYQQSLDQGLQFLIQYYNGEERAKGNILERFSAQQFPDLHSELNLSSLELGDSALYFCASSAQGYTGELFFGEGSRLTVL.

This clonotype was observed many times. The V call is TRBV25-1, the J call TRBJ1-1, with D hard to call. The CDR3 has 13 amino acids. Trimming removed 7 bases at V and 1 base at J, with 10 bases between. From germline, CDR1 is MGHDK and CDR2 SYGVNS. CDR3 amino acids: CASKPVQNTEAFF. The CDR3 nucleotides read TGTGCCAGCAAGCCTGTACAGAACACTGAAGCTTTCTTT.

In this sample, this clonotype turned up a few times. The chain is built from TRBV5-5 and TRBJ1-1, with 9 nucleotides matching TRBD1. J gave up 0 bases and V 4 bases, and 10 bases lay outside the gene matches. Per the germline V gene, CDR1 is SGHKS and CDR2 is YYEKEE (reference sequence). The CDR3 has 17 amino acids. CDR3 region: CASSVLGTGTMNTEAFF. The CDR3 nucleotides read TGTGCCAGCAGCGTCCTCGGGACAGGGACCATGAACACTGAAGCTTTCTTT.

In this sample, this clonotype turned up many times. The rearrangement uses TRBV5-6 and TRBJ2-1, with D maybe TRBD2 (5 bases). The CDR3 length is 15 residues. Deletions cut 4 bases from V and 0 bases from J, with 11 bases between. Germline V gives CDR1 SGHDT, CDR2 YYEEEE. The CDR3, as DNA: TGTGCCAGCAGCCAAGAGCGGTACTCCTACAATGAGCAGTTCTTC. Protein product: CASSQERYSYNEQFF.

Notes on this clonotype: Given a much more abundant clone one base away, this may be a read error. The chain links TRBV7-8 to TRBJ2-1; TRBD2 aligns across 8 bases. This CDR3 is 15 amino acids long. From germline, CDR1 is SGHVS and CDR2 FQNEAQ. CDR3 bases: TGTGCCAGCAGCTTCGAGCGGGAGAGGTACAATGGGCAGTTCTTC. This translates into CASSFERERYNGQFF.

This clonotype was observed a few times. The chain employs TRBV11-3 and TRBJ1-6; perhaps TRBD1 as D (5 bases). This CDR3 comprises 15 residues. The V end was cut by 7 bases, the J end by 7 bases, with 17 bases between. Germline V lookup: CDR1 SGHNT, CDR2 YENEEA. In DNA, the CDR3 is TGTGCCAGCACCCGACGGCGGGACGGAAATTCACCCCTCCACTTT. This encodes CASTRRRDGNSPLHF.

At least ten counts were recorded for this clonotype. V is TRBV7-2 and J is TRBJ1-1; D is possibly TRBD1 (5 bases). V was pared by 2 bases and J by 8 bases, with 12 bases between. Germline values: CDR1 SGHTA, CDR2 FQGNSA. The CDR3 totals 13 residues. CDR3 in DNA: TGTGCCAGCAGCTTACCCCTGACAGACGAAGCTTTCTTT. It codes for CASSLPLTDEAFF.

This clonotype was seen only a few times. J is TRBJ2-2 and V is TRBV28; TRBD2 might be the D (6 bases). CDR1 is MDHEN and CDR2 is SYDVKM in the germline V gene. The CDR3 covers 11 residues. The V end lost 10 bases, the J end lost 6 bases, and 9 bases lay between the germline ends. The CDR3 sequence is CATGGAGELFF. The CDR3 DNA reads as TGTGCCACGGGCGGGGCCGGGGAGCTGTTTTTT.

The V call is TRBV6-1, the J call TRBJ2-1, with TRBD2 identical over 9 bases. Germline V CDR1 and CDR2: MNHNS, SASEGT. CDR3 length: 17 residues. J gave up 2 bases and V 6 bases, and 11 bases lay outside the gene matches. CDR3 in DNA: TGTGCCAGCAGACCTGGGACTAGCTTTCAAGCCTACAATGAGCAGTTCTTC. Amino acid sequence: CASRPGTSFQAYNEQFF.

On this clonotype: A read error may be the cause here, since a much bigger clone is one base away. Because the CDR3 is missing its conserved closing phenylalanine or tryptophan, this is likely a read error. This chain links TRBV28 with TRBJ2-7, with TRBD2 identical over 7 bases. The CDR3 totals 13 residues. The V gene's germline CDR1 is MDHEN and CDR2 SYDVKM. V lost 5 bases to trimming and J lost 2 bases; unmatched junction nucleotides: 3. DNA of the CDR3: TGTGCCAGCAGTCGCGGGGGAACCTACGAGCAGTACCTC. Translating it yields CASSRGGTYEQYL.

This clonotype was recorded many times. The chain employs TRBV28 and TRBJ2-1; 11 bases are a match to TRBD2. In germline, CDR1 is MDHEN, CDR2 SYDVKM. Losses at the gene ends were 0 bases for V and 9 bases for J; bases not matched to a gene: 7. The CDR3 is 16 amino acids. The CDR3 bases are TGTGCCAGCAGTTTATGGACTAGCGGGATTCAGAGTGAGCAGTTCTTC. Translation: CASSLWTSGIQSEQFF.

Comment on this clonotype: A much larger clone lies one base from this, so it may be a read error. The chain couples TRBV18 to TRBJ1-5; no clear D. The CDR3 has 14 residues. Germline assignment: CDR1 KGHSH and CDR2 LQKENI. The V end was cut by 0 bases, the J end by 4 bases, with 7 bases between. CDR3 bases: TGTGCCAGCTCACCACCCAGGACGAATCAGCCCCAGCATTTT. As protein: CASSPPRTNQPQHF.

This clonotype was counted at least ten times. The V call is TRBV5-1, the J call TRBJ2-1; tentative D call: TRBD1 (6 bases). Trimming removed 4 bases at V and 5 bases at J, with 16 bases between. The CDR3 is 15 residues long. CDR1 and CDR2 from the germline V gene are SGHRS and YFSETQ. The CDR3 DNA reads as TGCGCCAGCAGCCCCGCCGGGACAAGGCACAATGAGCAGTTCTTC. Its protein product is CASSPAGTRHNEQFF.

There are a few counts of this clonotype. CDR3 DNA sequence: TGCAGTGCTATGGAGGCCGGGACAGGACCCATCGATGAGCAGTTCTTC. This sequence encodes CSAMEAGTGPIDEQFF. The genes are TRBV20-1 and TRBJ2-1; TRBD1 agrees at 8 bases. With 4 bases clipped from V and 8 bases from J, the junction kept 16 bases outside the gene matches. The CDR3 has 16 amino acids. Germline V lookup: CDR1 DFQATT, CDR2 SNEGSKA (reference sequence).